These T cell receptor beta chains were read from a single sample in a study of vaccination effects on CD4 cells after COVID-19. No antigen has been assigned to these receptors. Clones were read by immunoSEQ multiplex PCR, and TCRdb kept only the in-frame ones, dropping some. This table has some 20,000 clones, approximately 63% appearing once. Source: CD4+ T cells from PBMCs cultured with HCoV-229E spike peptides, taken before COVID-19 vaccination. These receptors were taken from a human donor who received a COVID-19 vaccine. Both conserved end residues are part of each CDR3. D genes are given only for firm matches. Not every row has a clone size; where given, it reads once, few, many or a size class.

v_call: TRBV7-8
clone_size: NA
d_call: NA
j_call: TRBJ1-2
cdr3_nt: TGTGCCAGCAGCTTAAGCGCGAGGTTCTATGGCTACACCTTC
cdr3_aa: CASSLSARFYGYTF

v_call: TRBV2
clone_size: once
d_call: NA
j_call: TRBJ1-4
cdr3_nt: TGTGCCAGCTCCCAGGGCCGGGAAAAACTGTTTTTT
cdr3_aa: CASSQGREKLFF

v_call: TRBV6-5
clone_size: NA
d_call: NA
j_call: TRBJ1-5
cdr3_nt: TGTGCCAGCAGTTCAGGAGAAAACCAGCATTTT
cdr3_aa: CASSSGENQHF

v_call: TRBV6-6
clone_size: few
d_call: NA
j_call: TRBJ2-1
cdr3_nt: TGTGCCAGCACCTTAGAGCAAAGCTCCTACAATGAGCAGTTCTTC
cdr3_aa: CASTLEQSSYNEQFF

v_call: TRBV10-1
clone_size: NA
d_call: TRBD1
j_call: TRBJ1-2
cdr3_nt: TGCGCCAGCAGTGGTCCGAAACTGGGACAGATCTATGGCTACACCTTC
cdr3_aa: CASSGPKLGQIYGYTF

v_call: TRBV12-5
clone_size: NA
d_call: NA
j_call: TRBJ2-5
cdr3_nt: TGTGCTAGTGGTTTCGCCCTCGGGGGCGAGACCCAGTACTTC
cdr3_aa: CASGFALGGETQYF

v_call: TRBV19
clone_size: few
d_call: TRBD1
j_call: TRBJ1-6
cdr3_nt: TGTGCCAGTAGTATCGAAGGGACAGGGGCGTATTCACCCCTCCACTTT
cdr3_aa: CASSIEGTGAYSPLHF

v_call: TRBV19
clone_size: NA
d_call: NA
j_call: TRBJ1-6
cdr3_nt: TGTGCCAGTAGTATACAGTCCCAGGGTCTTTATTCACCCCTCCACTTT
cdr3_aa: CASSIQSQGLYSPLHF

v_call: TRBV5-1
clone_size: NA
d_call: NA
j_call: TRBJ2-1
cdr3_nt: TGCGCCAGCAGCTTGGAGCTAGTTGGCCACAATGAGCAGTTCTTC
cdr3_aa: CASSLELVGHNEQFF

v_call: TRBV2
clone_size: NA
d_call: NA
j_call: TRBJ2-7
cdr3_nt: TGTGCCAAGCCCCGGGACGCATCCTACGAGCAGTACTTC
cdr3_aa: CAKPRDASYEQYF

v_call: TRBV29-1
clone_size: NA
d_call: NA
j_call: TRBJ2-7
cdr3_nt: TGCAGCGTTGCGACACAGGCGAGCTCCTACGAGCAGTACTTC
cdr3_aa: CSVATQASSYEQYF

v_call: TRBV24-1
clone_size: once
d_call: TRBD2
j_call: TRBJ2-5
cdr3_nt: TGTGCCACCAGTGATCAGGGACTAGACAAAGAGACCCAGTACTTC
cdr3_aa: CATSDQGLDKETQYF

v_call: TRBV2
clone_size: NA
d_call: TRBD2
j_call: TRBJ2-3
cdr3_nt: TGTGCCAGCAAGGAGATAGCGGGGGGGCTTACAGATACGCAGTATTTT
cdr3_aa: CASKEIAGGLTDTQYF

v_call: TRBV6-1
clone_size: NA
d_call: NA
j_call: TRBJ1-5
cdr3_nt: TGTGCCAGCAGTGAGACAGTTAATAGCAATCAGCCCCAGCATTTT
cdr3_aa: CASSETVNSNQPQHF

v_call: TRBV20-1
clone_size: NA
d_call: NA
j_call: TRBJ1-6
cdr3_nt: TGCAGTGCTAGTCCAGGGTTCGATTCACCCCTCCACTTT
cdr3_aa: CSASPGFDSPLHF

v_call: TRBV18
clone_size: NA
d_call: NA
j_call: TRBJ2-7
cdr3_nt: TGTGCCAGCTCATCGTCCTACGAGCAGTACTTC
cdr3_aa: CASSSSYEQYF

v_call: TRBV24-1
clone_size: NA
d_call: TRBD2
j_call: TRBJ2-1
cdr3_nt: TGTGCCACCAGTGATTCGGGGACTAGCGGGATTGACCCGAATCCCGATGAGCAGTTCTTC
cdr3_aa: CATSDSGTSGIDPNPDEQFF

v_call: TRBV3-1/TRBV3-2
clone_size: NA
d_call: NA
j_call: TRBJ1-5
cdr3_nt: TGTGCCAGCAGCCCCTATGGCGGGGGGACTCAGCCCCAGCATTTT
cdr3_aa: CASSPYGGGTQPQHF

v_call: TRBV18
clone_size: NA
d_call: NA
j_call: TRBJ1-3
cdr3_nt: TGTGCCAGCTCAACGGCAGGGACTGGAAACACCATATATTTT
cdr3_aa: CASSTAGTGNTIYF

v_call: TRBV7-6
clone_size: few
d_call: TRBD1
j_call: TRBJ2-5
cdr3_nt: TGTGCCAGCAGCTTACAGGGGGATGGGGTGAGCCAGTACTTC
cdr3_aa: CASSLQGDGVSQYF

v_call: TRBV19
clone_size: NA
d_call: NA
j_call: TRBJ1-5
cdr3_nt: TGTGCCAGTAGTGACGATTCTCTGCCCCAGCATTTT
cdr3_aa: CASSDDSLPQHF

v_call: TRBV4-1
clone_size: few
d_call: NA
j_call: TRBJ1-6
cdr3_nt: TGCGCCAGCAGCCAAGAGGACTCACCCCTCCACTTT
cdr3_aa: CASSQEDSPLHF

v_call: TRBV5-1
clone_size: NA
d_call: NA
j_call: TRBJ2-2
cdr3_nt: TGCGCCAGCAGCGAGACAGACCAGGCGGAGCTGTTTTTT
cdr3_aa: CASSETDQAELFF

v_call: TRBV7-9
clone_size: NA
d_call: NA
j_call: TRBJ2-5
cdr3_nt: TGTGCCAGCAGCCGCAGACTAGAAGAGACCCAGTACTTC
cdr3_aa: CASSRRLEETQYF

v_call: TRBV27
clone_size: few
d_call: TRBD2
j_call: TRBJ2-1
cdr3_nt: TGTGCCAGCAGTTTAGGGGCGCTAGCGGGACCGGCGTACAATGAGCAGTTCTTC
cdr3_aa: CASSLGALAGPAYNEQFF

v_call: TRBV27
clone_size: NA
d_call: NA
j_call: TRBJ2-6
cdr3_nt: TGTGCCAGCAGTTTAGCCCGGACCCTCTCTGGGGCCAACGTCCTGACTTTC
cdr3_aa: CASSLARTLSGANVLTF

v_call: TRBV6-4
clone_size: NA
d_call: NA
j_call: TRBJ1-1
cdr3_nt: TGTGCCAGCAGTGACGGGACACGAACCGGGGAAGCTTTCTTT
cdr3_aa: CASSDGTRTGEAFF

v_call: TRBV24-1
clone_size: few
d_call: NA
j_call: TRBJ2-1
cdr3_nt: TGTGCCACCAGTGATTTAGGGGGGCCAAATGAGCAGTTCTTC
cdr3_aa: CATSDLGGPNEQFF

v_call: TRBV6-6
clone_size: NA
d_call: NA
j_call: TRBJ1-1
cdr3_nt: TGTGCCAGCAGTTACCGGTGGGGCACTGAAGCTTTCTTT
cdr3_aa: CASSYRWGTEAFF

v_call: TRBV11-2
clone_size: NA
d_call: TRBD2
j_call: TRBJ2-7
cdr3_nt: TGTGCCAGCAGCCGCACTAGCGGGGCCTTTAGTGGGCAGTACTTC
cdr3_aa: CASSRTSGAFSGQYF

v_call: TRBV11-3
clone_size: NA
d_call: TRBD2
j_call: TRBJ2-7
cdr3_nt: TGTGCCAGCAGCCCCCGGGGGGGTTCAACCTACGAGCAGTACTTC
cdr3_aa: CASSPRGGSTYEQYF

v_call: TRBV19
clone_size: NA
d_call: TRBD2
j_call: TRBJ2-1
cdr3_nt: TGTGCCAGTAGTATATCCCGTCTCGGACTAGCGGGGGCCAAAAGCTCCTACAATGAGCAGTTCTTC
cdr3_aa: CASSISRLGLAGAKSSYNEQFF

v_call: TRBV6-6
clone_size: NA
d_call: NA
j_call: TRBJ1-5
cdr3_nt: TGTGCCAGCAGTTTATTGAACGACAATCAGCCCCAGCATTTT
cdr3_aa: CASSLLNDNQPQHF

v_call: TRBV30
clone_size: NA
d_call: NA
j_call: TRBJ1-2
cdr3_nt: TGTGCCTGGAGTGTAGCGGGGGTCTATGGCTACACCTTC
cdr3_aa: CAWSVAGVYGYTF

v_call: TRBV16
clone_size: NA
d_call: NA
j_call: TRBJ2-5
cdr3_nt: TGTGCCAGCAGCAAACAGGGAGGGGAGACCCAGTACTTC
cdr3_aa: CASSKQGGETQYF

v_call: TRBV6-6
clone_size: NA
d_call: NA
j_call: TRBJ1-4
cdr3_nt: TGTGCCAGCAGTTCAGTGACAGAGTATAATGAAAAACTGTTTTTT
cdr3_aa: CASSSVTEYNEKLFF

v_call: TRBV6-1
clone_size: NA
d_call: NA
j_call: TRBJ2-2
cdr3_nt: TGTGCCAGCAGTGATTGGGGGAACACCGGGGAGCTGTTTTTT
cdr3_aa: CASSDWGNTGELFF

v_call: TRBV30
clone_size: NA
d_call: NA
j_call: TRBJ2-5
cdr3_nt: TGTGCCTGGAAGTGGGGGCGGGGGAAAGAGACCCAGTACTTC
cdr3_aa: CAWKWGRGKETQYF

v_call: TRBV18
clone_size: NA
d_call: NA
j_call: TRBJ1-5
cdr3_nt: TGTGCCAGCTCACCAGACGGGATTCAGCCCCAGCATTTT
cdr3_aa: CASSPDGIQPQHF

v_call: TRBV29-1
clone_size: NA
d_call: NA
j_call: TRBJ1-2
cdr3_nt: TGCAGCGTTGAAACGGATCTGGGATATGGCTACACCTTC
cdr3_aa: CSVETDLGYGYTF

v_call: TRBV6-5
clone_size: NA
d_call: NA
j_call: TRBJ1-5
cdr3_nt: TGTGCCAGCAGTTACGGGGCAGACGTCGGTCAGCCCCAGCATTTT
cdr3_aa: CASSYGADVGQPQHF

v_call: TRBV18
clone_size: NA
d_call: NA
j_call: TRBJ2-5
cdr3_nt: TGTGCCAGCTCACCTGTTTTAGGTTCATCGGTGGGGGGAGAGACCCAGTACTTC
cdr3_aa: CASSPVLGSSVGGETQYF

v_call: TRBV7-9
clone_size: NA
d_call: NA
j_call: TRBJ2-3
cdr3_nt: TGTGCCAGCAGCTTAGAGCTGAGCACAGATACGCAGTATTTT
cdr3_aa: CASSLELSTDTQYF

v_call: TRBV29-1
clone_size: NA
d_call: NA
j_call: TRBJ1-4
cdr3_nt: TGCAGCGTTGGACCTGGATTTCAACGCGGTAATGAAAAACTGTTTTTT
cdr3_aa: CSVGPGFQRGNEKLFF

v_call: TRBV5-1
clone_size: NA
d_call: NA
j_call: TRBJ2-3
cdr3_nt: TGCGCCAGCAGCCAAAAGGACACGAAACACTCTAGCACAGATACGCAGTATTTT
cdr3_aa: CASSQKDTKHSSTDTQYF

v_call: TRBV6-5
clone_size: NA
d_call: NA
j_call: TRBJ2-1
cdr3_nt: TGTGCCAGCAGTAACACGGATGAGCAGTTCTTC
cdr3_aa: CASSNTDEQFF

v_call: TRBV18
clone_size: NA
d_call: NA
j_call: TRBJ2-3
cdr3_nt: TGTGCCAGCTCACTGACAACGAGCACAGATACGCAGTATTTT
cdr3_aa: CASSLTTSTDTQYF

v_call: TRBV20-1
clone_size: NA
d_call: NA
j_call: TRBJ1-1
cdr3_nt: TGCAGTGCCCCGCAGGGGAGAGCTTTCTTT
cdr3_aa: CSAPQGRAFF

v_call: TRBV12-3/TRBV12-4
clone_size: NA
d_call: NA
j_call: TRBJ2-5
cdr3_nt: TGTGCCAGCAGTTTACGACAGGAAGAGACCCAGTACTTC
cdr3_aa: CASSLRQEETQYF

v_call: TRBV19
clone_size: NA
d_call: TRBD1
j_call: TRBJ1-5
cdr3_nt: TGTGCCAGTACCGTACAGGGGGCGGCGGGTCAGCCCCAGCATTTT
cdr3_aa: CASTVQGAAGQPQHF

v_call: TRBV29-1
clone_size: NA
d_call: NA
j_call: TRBJ2-3
cdr3_nt: TGCAGCGTTGAAGTCGGGGAAGATACGCAGTATTTT
cdr3_aa: CSVEVGEDTQYF

v_call: TRBV5-5
clone_size: NA
d_call: TRBD2
j_call: TRBJ2-2
cdr3_nt: TGTGCCAGCAGCTTCACGTTCGGACTAGCGGGGGCCGGGGAGCTGTTTTTT
cdr3_aa: CASSFTFGLAGAGELFF

v_call: TRBV14
clone_size: NA
d_call: NA
j_call: TRBJ1-2
cdr3_nt: TGTGCCAGCAGCCTAAGACCCGCGGCTGCCCACAAGGGCTACACCTTC
cdr3_aa: CASSLRPAAAHKGYTF

v_call: TRBV18
clone_size: NA
d_call: TRBD1
j_call: TRBJ2-7
cdr3_nt: TGTGCCAGCTCACCAAAAGGACAGGGTAAAGGGTACGAGCAGTACTTC
cdr3_aa: CASSPKGQGKGYEQYF

v_call: TRBV6-1
clone_size: NA
d_call: NA
j_call: TRBJ1-2
cdr3_nt: TGTGCCAGCAGTGAAGATGGGGGAGTGGGCTATGGCTACACCTTC
cdr3_aa: CASSEDGGVGYGYTF

v_call: TRBV2
clone_size: NA
d_call: TRBD1
j_call: TRBJ2-5
cdr3_nt: TGTGCCAGCACTTCGGGACAGGGGAGTTTTTTTGAGACCCAGTACTTC
cdr3_aa: CASTSGQGSFFETQYF

v_call: TRBV6-5
clone_size: NA
d_call: NA
j_call: TRBJ1-1
cdr3_nt: TGTGCCAGCAGCCCAATTCCCCGGGTTTACACTGAAGCTTTCTTT
cdr3_aa: CASSPIPRVYTEAFF